The clone carrying this T cell receptor (beta chain) has just one count. Antigen specificity is unknown. This sample is part of a study of post-analysis software for immune sequencing data. Study as a whole: Included courses were relapsing-remitting and secondary progressive multiple sclerosis; progressive-relapsing multiple sclerosis was also included. Whole-study results and caveats: The study found TRBV5-6, TRBV5-1 and TRBV20-1 among roughly 5 TRBV segments more frequent in patients than controls. In multiple sclerosis, normalized Chao1 diversity was significantly below that of controls.

TCR beta cDNA libraries had unique molecular identifiers. The authors obtained roughly 500,000 cDNA molecules from about 0.94 to 9.7 million T cells. Via MiXCR, TCRdb re-called the PCR reads, giving one row per CDR3 protein. The sample gives 650,000 to 900,000 distinct CDR3 sequences, 46% of which show up once; 4.9% is in the top ten. V was pared by 8 bases and J by 1 base, with 5 bases between. The CDR3 is 12 residues long. The sample taken for sequencing was blood. The chain links TRBV12-3 or TRBV12-4 to TRBJ2-2; D unresolved. The source is a girl aged 10-17 years with multiple sclerosis. The CDR3 DNA follows: TGTGCCAGCCTAAGGAACACCGGGGAGCTGTTTTTT. Protein: CASLRNTGELFF.